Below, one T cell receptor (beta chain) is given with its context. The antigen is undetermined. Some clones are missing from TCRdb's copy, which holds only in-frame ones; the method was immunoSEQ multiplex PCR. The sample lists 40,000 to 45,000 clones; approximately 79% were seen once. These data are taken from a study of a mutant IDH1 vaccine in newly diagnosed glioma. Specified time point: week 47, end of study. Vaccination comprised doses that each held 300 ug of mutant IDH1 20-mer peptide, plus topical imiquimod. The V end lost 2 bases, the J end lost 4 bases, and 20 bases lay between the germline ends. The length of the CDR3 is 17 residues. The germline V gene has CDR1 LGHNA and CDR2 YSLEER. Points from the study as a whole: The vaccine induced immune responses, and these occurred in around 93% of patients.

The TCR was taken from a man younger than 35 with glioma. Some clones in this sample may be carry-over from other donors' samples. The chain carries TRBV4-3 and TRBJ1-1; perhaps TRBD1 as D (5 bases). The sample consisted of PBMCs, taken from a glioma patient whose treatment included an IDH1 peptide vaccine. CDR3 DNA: TGCGCCAGCAGCCAAAGGTCGTTCGGGGGTGCAAGCACTGAAGCTTTCTTT. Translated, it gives CASSQRSFGGASTEAFF.